A single T cell receptor beta chain is shown here with its context. These data belong to a study of blood T cell repertoires in COVID-19. Study background: Some COVID-19 samples were acute and others convalescent; all came from the United States, Italy and Spain. The analysed material was cDNA or gDNA that came from T cells, B-cell-depleted T cells, or PBMCs.

Source study methods: It was from reference gene primer amplification that nucleated cell counts were estimated. Libraries were prepared by immunoSEQ multiplex PCR; TCRdb keeps only in-frame clonotypes and omits some of them. The DNA was the basis for D and trimming; V, J and clone size are from that table. Of around 91,000 clones listed, roughly 88% are singletons. Trimming took 6 bases from V and 2 from J; bases not matched to a gene: 4. The CDR3 runs to 16 residues. The germline V gene encodes CDR1 LGHNT and CDR2 FRNRAP. This clonotype originated in a human donor in a cohort sampled during active COVID-19. Sequencing was performed on peripheral blood. This chain connects TRBV12-5 to TRBJ2-3, with TRBD2 matching over 14 bases. CDR3 in amino acids: CASGPGLAGDTDTQYF. CDR3 bases: TGTGCTAGTGGCCCGGGACTAGCGGGGGACACAGATACGCAGTATTTT.